Listed here are 8 T cell receptor beta chains from one sample, sequenced in a study of CD4 T cells in relation to SARS-CoV-2 and coronaviruses. Before the COVID-19 pandemic, during about 2011-2019, CD4+ T cells were taken from unexposed donors. After about 11 days of culture, CD4+ T cells were isolated. Sequenced by immunoSEQ multiplex PCR; TCRdb stores in-frame clones only, minus some. Among 16,000 or so clones listed, 75% to 80% were seen once. These receptors are not linked to any known antigen. The sequenced material came from CD4+ T cells from PBMCs, cultured in vitro. The receptor source for this set is a human donor in good health.

This clone was observed a handful of times. The chain is built from TRBV4-1 and TRBJ1-5; no definite D call. Trimming shortened V by 3 bases and J by 6 bases, and 12 bases separated the two germline ends. The length of the CDR3 is 14 residues. Per germline, CDR1 MGHRA and CDR2 YSYEKL. The CDR3 DNA sequence: TGCGCCAGCAGCCATCCGGTGAGAAGTCAGCCCCAGCATTTT. Translating gives CASSHPVRSQPQHF.

This clone was detected a few times. This sequence joins TRBV7-9 and TRBJ1-2; tentative D call: TRBD1 (5 bases). The CDR3 totals 16 residues. CDR1 and CDR2 from the germline V gene are SEHNR and FQNEAQ (reference sequence). The V end was cut by 2 bases, the J end by 6 bases, with 19 bases between. The CDR3 DNA sequence: TGTGCCAGCAGCTTAAGGCAGGGTTCGGTGGTCCATGGCTACACCTTC. As protein: CASSLRQGSVVHGYTF.

In DNA form, the CDR3 reads TGTGCCAGCAGCTTGGCACTAGCGGGACCCACAGATACGCAGTATTTT. Protein sequence: CASSLALAGPTDTQYF. The V call is TRBV5-4, the J call TRBJ2-3; 10 bases align to TRBD2. This CDR3 spans 16 amino acids. Germline CDR1 is SGHNT and CDR2 is YYREEE (reference sequence). V dropped 0 bases and J dropped 2; count of bases not matched to a gene: 3.

V is TRBV7-9 and J is TRBJ2-3; 11 nucleotides line up with TRBD2. Germline V gives CDR1 SEHNR, CDR2 FQNEAQ (reference sequence). Trimming cost V 5 bases and J 3 bases; bases outside gene matches: 4. This CDR3 is 15 amino acids long. DNA of the CDR3: TGTGCCAGCAGCGTTACTAGCGGGAGTACAGATACGCAGTATTTT. Translating gives CASSVTSGSTDTQYF.

The CDR3 protein is CAWSVQLQAAANYGYTF. The CDR3 DNA reads as TGTGCCTGGAGTGTACAACTACAGGCCGCGGCGAACTATGGCTACACCTTC. The chain employs TRBV30 and TRBJ1-2, with a tentative D call TRBD1 (5 bases). V shed 0 bases and J shed 2 bases, with 19 bases lying between them. This CDR3 has 17 amino acids. Germline V gene data show CDR1 as GTSNPN and CDR2 as SVGIG (reference sequence).

The rearrangement links TRBV19 to TRBJ2-1, with 11 bases matching TRBD1. Germline loops: CDR1 LNHDA, CDR2 SQIVND (reference sequence). V lost 4 bases to trimming and J lost 7 bases; unmatched junction nucleotides: 9. This CDR3 is 16 amino acids long. CDR3 amino acids: CASSSKPGTGGNEQFF. CDR3 DNA: TGTGCCAGTAGTAGTAAACCCGGGACAGGGGGAAATGAGCAGTTCTTC.

This clone was detected only once. The chain carries TRBV10-1 and TRBJ1-1; D possibly corresponds to TRBD1 (5 bases). Deletions cut 5 bases from V and 1 base from J, with 8 bases between. Germline assignment: CDR1 WNHNN and CDR2 SYGVQD (reference sequence). This CDR3 spans 13 amino acids. The CDR3, as DNA: TGCGCCAGCAGTCCGACAGCGAACACTGAAGCTTTCTTT. It codes for CASSPTANTEAFF.

V and J are TRBV12-3 or TRBV12-4 and TRBJ2-3; D gene unclear. The CDR3 totals 11 residues. The V end was cut by 4 bases, the J end by 2 bases, with 1 base between. CDR3 bases: TGTGCCAGCAGTTACACAGATACGCAGTATTTT. Its protein is CASSYTDTQYF.